The sequence of this T cell receptor beta chain was determined in a study of CD8+ T cells in alopecia areata. Overall study: Tofacitinib was taken orally by treated patients, and the dose was 5 to 10 mg twice daily.

CDR3 length: 16 amino acids. V lost 2 bases to trimming and J lost 3 bases; unmatched junction nucleotides: 10. The germline CDR1 and CDR2 sequences are MDHEN and SYDVKM. RNA was isolated and reverse transcribed to cDNA, the sequencing template. Some clones are missing from TCRdb's copy, which holds only in-frame ones; the method was immunoSEQ multiplex PCR. The data show some 42,000 clones, with about nine tenths seen just once and around 18% held by the top ten. Treatment meaning: oral pan-JAK inhibitor, 5-10 mg twice daily. The sequencing used CD8+ T cells sorted from blood, collected at week 24, from a patient treated with tofacitinib. The rearrangement uses TRBV28 and TRBJ2-7, with TRBD2 matching over 7 bases. The TCR comes from a human donor with alopecia areata. CDR3: CASSLLSGGGIYEQYF. DNA for the CDR3: TGTGCCAGCAGTTTACTTTCGGGGGGAGGTATCTACGAGCAGTACTTC.